The sequence of this TCR beta chain was determined in a study of Tregs in tolerant kidney transplant recipients. There are 16 residues in the CDR3. Germline V gene lookup returns CDR1 SGHNT and CDR2 YYREEE (reference sequence). Trimming cost V 0 bases and J 3 bases, with 16 bases left between them. Method: immunoSEQ multiplex PCR; TCRdb's copy keeps in-frame clones and lacks some. The sample lists over 60,000 clones, about four fifths occurring once. Thawed PBMCs were FACS-sorted into unstimulated CD4+CD25+CD127- regulatory T cells, CD4+CD25- non-regulatory cells, CD4 and CD8 cells. The sequencing input was CD4+ T cells from blood. The chain links TRBV5-4 to TRBJ2-7; D is uncertain. The TCR comes from a human donor in good health. Here the CDR3 reads CASSLERTGKVYEQYF. In nucleotides, the CDR3 is TGTGCCAGCAGCTTGGAAAGGACGGGCAAAGTCTACGAGCAGTACTTC.